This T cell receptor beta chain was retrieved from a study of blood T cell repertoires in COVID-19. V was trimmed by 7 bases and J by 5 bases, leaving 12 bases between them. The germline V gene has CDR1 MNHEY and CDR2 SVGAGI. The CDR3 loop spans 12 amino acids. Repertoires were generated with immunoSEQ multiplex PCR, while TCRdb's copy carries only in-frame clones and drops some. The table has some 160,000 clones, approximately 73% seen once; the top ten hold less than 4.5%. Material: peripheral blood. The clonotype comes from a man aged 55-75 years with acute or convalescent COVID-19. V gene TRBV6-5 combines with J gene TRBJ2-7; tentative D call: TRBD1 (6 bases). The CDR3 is CASNQGLNEQYF. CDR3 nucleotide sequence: TGTGCCAGCAACCAGGGGCTCAACGAGCAGTACTTC.